This T cell receptor (beta chain) was retrieved from a study of cytomegalovirus exposure and HLA in healthy donors. The PCR used 60 Vbeta and 13 Jbeta primers. The protocol was immunoSEQ multiplex PCR, while the TCRdb copy is restricted to in-frame clones and leaves out a portion. The sample consists of around 150,000 clones, around 84% of them appearing once. With regard to this clone: Its antigen is still unknown.

CDR1 and CDR2 (germline): LGHNA, YSLEER. V gave up 4 bases and J gave up 8 bases, with 12 bases separating them. The CDR3 has 13 residues. Findings and caveats of the study: Prior analysis indicated that the majority of TCR beta V segments exhibited productivity approximately 90% or approximately 30% of the time.

This receptor was identified in a man aged 18 to 30 in good health and CMV-seropositive. The gene calls are TRBV4-3 and TRBJ2-1, with D possibly TRBD2 on 6 matching bases. The sequenced sample was PBMCs. The CDR3 nucleotides read TGCGCCAGCAGCCCGGCCTCGGGAGATGAGCAGTTCTTC. It translates to CASSPASGDEQFF.